This T cell receptor beta chain was sequenced during a study of CXCR3-negative and CXCR3-positive naive CD8 T cells. General observations from the study: CXCR3-positive naive cells had TRB CDR3s that were more hydrophobic than CXCR3-negative naive cells had. Each naive subset displayed comparably high diversity, whereas memory CD8+ cells displayed much lower diversity.

In preparing the TRB cDNA libraries, 5' RACE with UMI labels was used. No DNA is given; TCRdb re-called the 5' RACE reads and lists each CDR3 protein once. The table lists around 88,000 distinct CDR3 sequences. With respect to this clonotype: The antigen remains undetermined.

The CDR3 runs 17 residues. The sequencing sample was made of naive CXCR3+ CD8+ T cells from blood. The subset: CD45RO-CCR7+CD27+CD95- naive CD8+ T cells expressing CXCR3 (TNR3+). The chain uses TRBV12-3 or TRBV12-4 and TRBJ2-5; TCRdb designates TRBD1, a call that cannot be tested without DNA. This TCR was recovered from a human donor in good health. Some clones in this sample may be carry-over from other donors' samples. CDR3 amino acids: CASSHAPGTGYNRAQYF.